A single T cell receptor beta chain is shown here with its context. Its antigen is undetermined. The sample is drawn from a study of CXCR3-negative and CXCR3-positive naive CD8 T cells. Study-wide results and limits: The TRB CDR3s that CXCR3-positive naive cells carried were more hydrophobic than those of CXCR3-negative naive cells.

The study made its TRB cDNA libraries by 5' RACE, adding UMI labels. From its re-call of the 5' RACE reads, TCRdb lists each CDR3 protein once, without DNA. The sample's table shows 120,000 to 150,000 distinct CDR3 sequences. Germline V gene data show CDR1 as SQVTM and CDR2 as ANQGSEA. CDR3 length equals 13 residues. Sequencing input: naive CXCR3+ CD8+ T cells from blood. Sample subset: CD45RO-CCR7+CD27+CD95- naive CD8+ T cells expressing CXCR3 (TNR3+). This rearrangement joins TRBV29-1 to TRBJ1-1; TCRdb's D call, TRBD1, is unchecked because there is no DNA. The TCR originated in a human donor in good health. Some clones in this sample may be carry-over from other donors' samples. The CDR3 reads CSFWTGLNTEAFF.